Below are 31 T cell receptor beta chains sequenced from a single sample in a study of CD8 T cells in ankylosing spondylitis. TCRdb ran MiXCR on the 5' RACE reads and lists one entry per CDR3 protein. Here the sample spans under 300,000 distinct CDR3 sequences, 7.5% to 9% being singletons. The sample taken for sequencing was blood, either unsorted or a sorted T cell fraction (not recorded which). These receptor sequences come from a male donor with ankylosing spondylitis or in good health (not recorded which).

The chain combines TRBV7-2 with TRBJ2-7; tentatively, D is TRBD1 (7 bases). Germline V CDR1 and CDR2: SGHTA, FQGNSA. Trimming removed 5 bases from V and 3 bases from J, with 14 bases in between. This CDR3 comprises 14 residues. In DNA form, the CDR3 reads TGTGCCAGCAGCGCGCGGGACAGAAACTACGAGCAGTACTTC. Its translation is CASSARDRNYEQYF.

The chain combines TRBV7-3 with TRBJ1-2, with 7 bases that match TRBD1. Losses at the gene ends were 3 bases for V and 7 bases for J; bases not matched to a gene: 8. Looked up from germline, CDR1 is SGHTA and CDR2 is FQGTGA. The CDR3 is 14 residues long. This CDR3 reads CASSFTKGAAGYTF. The CDR3 bases are TGTGCCAGCAGCTTTACTAAGGGGGCAGCTGGCTACACCTTC.

This clonotype was observed at least ten times. This chain uses TRBV6-1 with TRBJ2-5; the D is unclear. Trimming pared 4 bases from V and 4 bases from J, leaving 13 bases between. The CDR3 has 14 amino acids. CDR1 MNHNS and CDR2 SASEGT come from the germline V gene. The CDR3 loop is CASSALRYLETQYF. CDR3 nucleotides: TGTGCCAGCAGTGCCCTTAGGTACCTAGAGACCCAGTACTTC.

This clonotype was counted ten times or more. The V and J genes are TRBV10-2 and TRBJ1-2; a weak D match, TRBD1 (5 bases). CDR1 is WSHSY, CDR2 SAAADI, per germline. This CDR3 region has 14 residues. Between the trimmed V and J ends, which lost 8 bases and 2 bases, there was a span of 15 bases. The CDR3 coding sequence is TGCGCCAGCTCCCGGGACCTCAAAAACTATGGCTACACCTTC. As protein: CASSRDLKNYGYTF.

This clonotype was detected ten times or more. The chain has TRBV29-1 and TRBJ2-7; 11 nucleotides agree with TRBD2. CDR3 length: 16 amino acids. Trimming at V came to 0 bases and at J to 2 bases, leaving 6 bases not matched to a gene. In germline, CDR1 is SQVTM, CDR2 ANQGSEA. Here the CDR3 DNA reads TGCAGCGTTGAAGATCGAACTAGCGGGAGAGCCTACGAGCAGTACTTC. Translating it yields CSVEDRTSGRAYEQYF.

The chain recombines TRBV6-2 or TRBV6-3 with TRBJ2-4; TRBD1 is a possible D gene (5 bases). Germline V gives CDR1 MNHEY, CDR2 SVGEGT. The CDR3 has 16 residues. V lost 5 bases and J 2 bases, leaving 16 bases between the germline ends. The CDR3 DNA reads as TGTGCCAGCAGTGACGCAGGGTATTGGACCAAAAACATTCAGTACTTC. It specifies CASSDAGYWTKNIQYF.

The table lists this clonotype with many counts. V and J are TRBV14 and TRBJ1-2; D unresolved. The CDR3 loop spans 14 amino acids. Germline V gives CDR1 SGHDN, CDR2 FVKESK. Trimming took 2 bases from V and 5 from J, leaving 12 bases between them. CDR3 protein: CASSQTRGRYGYTF. The CDR3 nucleotides read TGTGCCAGCAGCCAAACTAGAGGCCGGTATGGCTACACCTTC. The whole variable domain, filled in from reference TRBV14 and TRBJ1-2, reads EAGVTQFPSHSVIEKGQTVTLRCDPISGHDNLYWYRRVMGKEIKFLLHFVKESKQDESGMPNNRFLAERTGGTYSTLKVQPAELEDSGVYFCASSQTRGRYGYTFGSGTRLTVV.

The chain employs TRBV5-6 and TRBJ2-1; D tentatively reads TRBD1 or TRBD2 (5 bases each). The CDR3 runs 11 residues. With 3 bases removed from V and 14 bases from J, the gap between germline ends came to 12 bases. Germline V gene sequence: CDR1 SGHDT, CDR2 YYEEEE. CDR3 in DNA: TGTGCCAGCAGCTCCCTGGGGGATGAGTTCTTC. Translated, it gives CASSSLGDEFF.

At least ten counts were recorded for this clonotype. This chain connects TRBV20-1 to TRBJ2-7, with no clear D. V was clipped by 6 bases and J by 2 bases, with 14 bases between them. The CDR3 totals 13 residues. Germline CDR1 DFQATT, CDR2 SNEGSKA (reference sequence). DNA for the CDR3: TGCAGTGCAGCCCGGCCAGAGGCCTACGAGCAGTACTTC. This translates into CSAARPEAYEQYF.

This clonotype was found many times. V usage is TRBV20-1 and J usage is TRBJ2-1; the match to TRBD2 covers 8 bases. The germline V gene has CDR1 DFQATT and CDR2 SNEGSKA (reference sequence). The CDR3 runs 15 residues. Trimming removed 1 base from V and 5 bases from J; junction bases left unmatched: 7. CDR3 sequence: CSARALAEPHNEQFF. The CDR3 DNA is TGCAGTGCTAGAGCACTAGCGGAGCCACACAATGAGCAGTTCTTC.

This clonotype has a count of ten or more. V is TRBV29-1 and J is TRBJ1-1; D uncertain. The CDR3 has 13 residues. Per the germline V gene, CDR1 is SQVTM and CDR2 is ANQGSEA. Trimming took 6 bases from V and 3 from J, leaving 14 bases between them. The CDR3 region has the DNA TGCAGCGTCCCGGCGGGCTGGGACACTGAAGCTTTCTTT. It yields the protein CSVPAGWDTEAFF.

This clonotype was seen only a few times. This chain joins TRBV24-1 and TRBJ1-1; D call uncertain. V lost 4 bases and J 0 bases, leaving 2 bases between the germline ends. CDR1 is KGHDR and CDR2 is SFDVKD in the germline V gene. This CDR3 has 12 amino acids. For the CDR3, the DNA is TGTGCCACCAGTGACCTGAACACTGAAGCTTTCTTT. Translated: CATSDLNTEAFF.

About this clonotype: A much bigger clone sits one base away, suggesting this may be a read error. The chain carries TRBV20-1 and TRBJ2-5; D is undetermined. The CDR3 has 12 residues. CDR1 and CDR2 from the germline V gene are DFQATT and SNEGSKA (reference sequence). V was clipped by 6 bases and J by 2 bases, with 10 bases between them. This CDR3 is CSARRKQETQYF. CDR3 DNA sequence: TGCAGTGCGAGACGTAAGCAAGAGACCCAGTACTTC.

This clonotype was seen at least ten times. V gene TRBV5-5 combines with J gene TRBJ2-2; D is possibly TRBD1 (5 bases). The CDR3 totals 16 residues. Germline-derived CDR1 and CDR2 are SGHKS and YYEKEE (reference sequence). Trimming stripped 2 bases from V and 2 bases from J, with 13 bases between. In DNA, the CDR3 is TGTGCCAGCAGCTTCGGACAAGGGCGAAACACCGGGGAGCTGTTTTTT. It codes for CASSFGQGRNTGELFF. The whole variable domain, filled in from reference TRBV5-5 and TRBJ2-2, reads DAGVTQSPTHLIKTRGQQVTLRCSPISGHKSVSWYQQVLGQGPQFIFQYYEKEERGRGNFPDRFSARQFPNYSSELNVNALLLGDSALYLCASSFGQGRNTGELFFGEGSRLTVL.

With regard to this clonotype: Because the CDR3 is missing its conserved closing phenylalanine or tryptophan, this is likely a read error. This sequence joins TRBV20-1 and TRBJ2-1, with TRBD2 matching over 8 bases. CDR3 length equals 16 residues. Germline CDR1 is DFQATT and CDR2 is SNEGSKA (reference sequence). V trimming: 3 bases; J trimming: 0 bases; junction bases outside the gene matches: 7. The CDR3 region is CSARSSGGGSYNEQFL. In nucleotides, the CDR3 is TGCAGTGCTAGGTCCAGCGGGGGTGGCTCCTACAATGAGCAGTTCCTC.

This chain connects TRBV7-9 to TRBJ2-5, with D unclear. The CDR3 covers 12 residues. The ends were cut back, 5 bases at V and 1 base at J, with 5 bases in the middle. CDR1 is SEHNR and CDR2 is FQNEAQ in the germline V gene (reference sequence). The CDR3 reads CASSPAQETQYF. CDR3 bases: TGTGCCAGCAGCCCTGCCCAAGAGACCCAGTACTTC.

In this sample, this clonotype turned up a few times. The J gene is TRBJ2-1, the V gene TRBV20-1; weak D call: TRBD2 (5 bases). Trimming left V 3 bases short and J 3 bases short, with 12 bases between. The V gene's germline CDR1 is DFQATT and CDR2 SNEGSKA (reference sequence). The CDR3 runs to 14 residues. In DNA form, the CDR3 reads TGCAGTGCTAGGAGGGTGGCGGTCTACAATGAGCAGTTCTTC. It specifies CSARRVAVYNEQFF.

This clonotype appeared many times. V and J are TRBV5-6 and TRBJ1-1, with 8 bases that match TRBD1. The germline CDR1 and CDR2 sequences are SGHDT and YYEEEE. V gave up 0 bases and J gave up 7 bases; unmatched junction bases: 8. The CDR3 runs 15 residues. This chain's CDR3 is CASSLVDGQGYEAFF. The CDR3 nucleotides read TGTGCCAGCAGCTTGGTGGACGGACAGGGATATGAAGCTTTCTTT.

The chain employs TRBV7-2 and TRBJ2-7; a possible D gene is TRBD2 (6 bases). The CDR3 consists of 14 residues. Trimming took off 2 bases at V and 2 bases at J, with 10 bases between the two ends. Germline V gives CDR1 SGHTA, CDR2 FQGNSA. The CDR3 bases are TGTGCCAGCAGCTTAAGCGGGCCTGCCTACGAGCAGTACTTC. Protein: CASSLSGPAYEQYF. Drawing the rest from reference TRBV7-2 and TRBJ2-7, the complete variable domain is GAGVSQSPSNKVTEKGKDVELRCDPISGHTALYWYRQSLGQGLEFLIYFQGNSAPDKSGLPSDRFSAERTGGSVSTLTIQRTQQEDSAVYLCASSLSGPAYEQYFGPGTRLTVT.

There are a few counts of this clonotype. The chain uses TRBV9 and TRBJ2-5, with 7 bases fitting TRBD2. This CDR3 is 16 amino acids long. The J segment lost 0 bases and the V segment lost 1 base, leaving 6 bases of the junction unmatched. CDR1 is SGDLS, CDR2 YYNGEE, per germline. The CDR3: CASSVTPAGDQETQYF. CDR3 nucleotide sequence: TGTGCCAGCAGCGTAACTCCCGCGGGGGACCAAGAGACCCAGTACTTC.

The sample holds a few counts of this clonotype. This chain uses TRBV5-1 with TRBJ2-7; D may be TRBD1 or TRBD2 (5 bases each). Germline CDR1 and CDR2: SGHRS and YFSETQ. The length of the CDR3 is 14 residues. V lost 3 bases to trimming and J lost 2 bases, with 12 bases between them. The CDR3 here is CASSWTPGAYEQYF. CDR3 DNA sequence: TGCGCCAGCAGCTGGACACCCGGGGCCTACGAGCAGTACTTC.

The chain employs TRBV4-1 and TRBJ2-2; 9 bases align to TRBD2. Germline V gene data show CDR1 as MGHRA and CDR2 as YSYEKL. The CDR3 loop spans 14 amino acids. V trimming: 1 base; J trimming: 7 bases; junction bases outside the gene matches: 1. The CDR3 loop is CASSQVRGGGELFF. CDR3 DNA sequence: TGCGCCAGCAGCCAAGTGCGGGGGGGCGGGGAGCTGTTTTTT.

About this clonotype itself: Being one base from a much bigger clone, this may be a read error. The J gene is TRBJ2-7, the V gene TRBV5-1, with 10 bases lining up with TRBD1. The V gene's germline CDR1 is SGHRS and CDR2 YFSETQ. This CDR3 comprises 14 residues. The CDR3 sequence: CAGSPGQGINEQYF. The DNA of the CDR3 is TGCGCCGGCAGCCCGGGACAGGGGATAAACGAGCAGTACTTC.

This clonotype was picked up many times. This chain links TRBV12-3 or TRBV12-4 with TRBJ2-5; D is ambiguous. The CDR3 length is 11 residues. Trimming stripped 8 bases from V and 6 bases from J, with 10 bases between. CDR3 nucleotide sequence: TGTGCCAGCTCGGAAATCCAGACCCAGTACTTC. Translated, it gives CASSEIQTQYF.

This clonotype has only a few counts. The chain combines TRBV5-1 with TRBJ1-4; unclear D gene. Germline V gene lookup returns CDR1 SGHRS and CDR2 YFSETQ. The CDR3 length is 15 residues. V was cut by 4 bases and J by 0 bases, with 10 bases left in between. CDR3 amino acids: CASSPGSPTNEKLFF. DNA of the CDR3: TGCGCCAGCAGCCCGGGGTCTCCAACTAATGAAAAACTGTTTTTT.

This clonotype was counted between two and nine times. The chain joins TRBV5-1 to TRBJ2-7, with D tentatively TRBD2 (5 bases). CDR1 and CDR2 from the germline V gene are SGHRS and YFSETQ. The CDR3 sequence is 17 residues long. Trimming cost V 4 bases and J 2 bases, with 22 bases left between them. The CDR3 DNA reads as TGCGCCAGCAGCCCTGGTGCTGGGCGAAGGGAGCCCTACGAGCAGTACTTC. It yields the protein CASSPGAGRREPYEQYF. Full variable domain (rest looked up from reference TRBV5-1 and TRBJ2-7): KAGVTQTPRYLIKTRGQQVTLSCSPISGHRSVSWYQQTPGQGLQFLFEYFSETQRNKGNFPGRFSGRQFSNSRSEMNVSTLELGDSALYLCASSPGAGRREPYEQYFGPGTRLTVT.

This clonotype was counted at least ten times. CDR3 coding DNA: TGTGCCTGGAGTCACCAGGGGGACACTGAAGCTTTCTTT. Encoded protein: CAWSHQGDTEAFF. The chain is built from TRBV30 and TRBJ1-1, with 7 positions matching TRBD1. With V trimmed by 2 bases and J by 3 bases, 3 bases remained unmatched. Germline CDR1 GTSNPN, CDR2 SVGIG (reference sequence). This CDR3 comprises 13 residues. The full variable domain, in which reference TRBV30 and TRBJ1-1 provide the parts outside the CDR3, is SQTIHQWPATLVQPVGSPLSLECTVEGTSNPNLYWYRQAAGRGLQLLFYSVGIGQISSEVPQNLSASRPQDRQFILSSKKLLLSDSGFYLCAWSHQGDTEAFFGQGTRLTVV.

This clonotype showed up many times. The chain uses TRBV5-6 and TRBJ1-2, with a tentative D call TRBD1 (5 bases). This CDR3 has 12 residues. In germline, CDR1 is SGHDT, CDR2 YYEEEE. V was shortened by 4 bases and J by 7 bases, with 11 bases between the two germline ends. The CDR3 loop reads CASSLPGLGYTF. The DNA of the CDR3 is TGTGCCAGCAGCCTGCCGGGACTTGGCTACACCTTC.

This clonotype was recorded at least ten times. The chain employs TRBV5-1 and TRBJ1-4; no clear D. This CDR3 contains 14 residues. The germline V gene has CDR1 SGHRS and CDR2 YFSETQ. Trimming took 4 bases from V and 4 from J, leaving 11 bases between them. CDR3 protein: CASSQDGVNEKLFF. The CDR3 DNA reads TGCGCCAGCAGCCAGGACGGGGTTAATGAAAAACTGTTTTTT. The whole variable domain, remainder taken from reference TRBV5-1 and TRBJ1-4, is KAGVTQTPRYLIKTRGQQVTLSCSPISGHRSVSWYQQTPGQGLQFLFEYFSETQRNKGNFPGRFSGRQFSNSRSEMNVSTLELGDSALYLCASSQDGVNEKLFFGSGTQLSVL.

Concerning this clonotype: Mismatch with germline at one junction end may stem from a read error. This chain uses TRBV29-1 with TRBJ1-3; D is uncertain. Germline CDR1 is SQVTM and CDR2 is ANQGSEA. The CDR3 has 14 amino acids. In DNA, the CDR3 is TGCAGCGTTGCCCCTGAATTCTCTGGAAACGCCATATATTTT. Its protein product is CSVAPEFSGNAIYF.

The gene calls are TRBV7-8 and TRBJ1-2, with 7 positions matching TRBD1. Germline CDR1 SGHVS, CDR2 FQNEAQ. CDR3 length: 14 amino acids. With 8 bases clipped from V and 4 bases from J, the junction kept 10 bases outside the gene matches. The CDR3 nucleotides are TGTGCCAGCTCAAGGAGGGACAGCTCCTATGGCTACACCTTC. It translates to CASSRRDSSYGYTF.